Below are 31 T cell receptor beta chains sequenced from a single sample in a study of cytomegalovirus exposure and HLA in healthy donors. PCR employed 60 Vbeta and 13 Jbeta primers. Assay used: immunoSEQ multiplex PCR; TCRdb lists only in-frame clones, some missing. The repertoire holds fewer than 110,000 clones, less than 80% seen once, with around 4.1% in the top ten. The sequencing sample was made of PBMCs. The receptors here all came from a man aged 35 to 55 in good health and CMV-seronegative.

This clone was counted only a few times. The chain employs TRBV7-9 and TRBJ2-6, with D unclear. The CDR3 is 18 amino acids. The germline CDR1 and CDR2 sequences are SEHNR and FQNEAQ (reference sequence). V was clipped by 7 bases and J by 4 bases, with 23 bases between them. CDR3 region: CASIDYAVRIPGANVLTF. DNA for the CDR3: TGTGCCAGCATCGATTACGCGGTTCGTATTCCCGGGGCCAACGTCCTGACTTTC.

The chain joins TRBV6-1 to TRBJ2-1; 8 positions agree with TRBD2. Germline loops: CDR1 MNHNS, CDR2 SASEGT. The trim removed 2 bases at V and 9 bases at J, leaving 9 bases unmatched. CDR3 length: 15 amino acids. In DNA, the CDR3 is TGTGCCAGCAGTGAACAGGGACTAGGAGTGAGTGAGCAGTTCTTC. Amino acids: CASSEQGLGVSEQFF.

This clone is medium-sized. CDR3 amino acids: CASSQGTDTQYF. The CDR3 region has the DNA TGTGCCAGCAGCCAGGGGACAGATACGCAGTATTTT. The chain joins TRBV6-5 to TRBJ2-3; possible D gene TRBD1, 6 bases. Germline assignment: CDR1 MNHEY and CDR2 SVGAGI. The CDR3 length is 12 residues. Trimming left V 6 bases short and J 3 bases short, with 7 bases between.

The CDR3 DNA follows: TGTGCCAGCAGTTACTCGGCGGGGTCGGGCAATCAGCCCCAGCATTTT. Residues: CASSYSAGSGNQPQHF. The J gene is TRBJ1-5, the V gene TRBV6-6, with unresolved D. V shed 0 bases and J shed 2 bases, with 11 bases lying between them. Germline CDR1 MNHNY, CDR2 SVGAGI (reference sequence). This CDR3 spans 16 amino acids.

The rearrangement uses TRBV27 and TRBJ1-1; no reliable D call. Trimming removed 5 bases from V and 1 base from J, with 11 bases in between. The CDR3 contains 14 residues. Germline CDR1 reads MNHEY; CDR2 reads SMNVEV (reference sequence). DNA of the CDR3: TGTGCCAGCAGTCCCCAAGGAGGGAACACTGAAGCTTTCTTT. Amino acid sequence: CASSPQGGNTEAFF.

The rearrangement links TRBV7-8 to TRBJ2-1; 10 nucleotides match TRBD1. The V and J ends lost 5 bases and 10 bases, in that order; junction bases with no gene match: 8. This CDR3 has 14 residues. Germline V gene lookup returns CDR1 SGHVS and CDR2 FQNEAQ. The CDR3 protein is CASSLRDRGAEQFF. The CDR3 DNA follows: TGTGCCAGCAGCCTCCGGGACAGGGGAGCGGAGCAGTTCTTC.

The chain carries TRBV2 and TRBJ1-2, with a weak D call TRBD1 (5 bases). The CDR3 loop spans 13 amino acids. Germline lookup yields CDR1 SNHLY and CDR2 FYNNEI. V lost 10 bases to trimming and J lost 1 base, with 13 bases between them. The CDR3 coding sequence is TGTGCCACAGCTTCCGACAGTAACTATGGCTACACCTTC. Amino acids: CATASDSNYGYTF. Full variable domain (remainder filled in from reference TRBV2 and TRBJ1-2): EPEVTQTPSHQVTQMGQEVILRCVPISNHLYFYWYRQILGQKVEFLVSFYNNEISEKSEIFDDQFSVERPDGSNFTLKIRSTKLEDSAMYFCATASDSNYGYTFGSGTRLTVV.

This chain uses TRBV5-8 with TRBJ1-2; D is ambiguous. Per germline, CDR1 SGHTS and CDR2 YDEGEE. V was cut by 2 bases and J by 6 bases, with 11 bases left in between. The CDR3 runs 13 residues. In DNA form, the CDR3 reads TGTGCCAGCAGCTTCTCGACAAAAGATGGCTACACCTTC. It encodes CASSFSTKDGYTF.

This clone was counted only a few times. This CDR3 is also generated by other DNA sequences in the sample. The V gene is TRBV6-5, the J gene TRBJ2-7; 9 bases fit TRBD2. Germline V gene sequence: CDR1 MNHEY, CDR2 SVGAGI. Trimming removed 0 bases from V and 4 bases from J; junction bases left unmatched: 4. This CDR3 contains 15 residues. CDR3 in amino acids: CASSYSPSGEYEQYF. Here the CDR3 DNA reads TGTGCCAGCAGTTACTCTCCTAGCGGGGAGTACGAGCAGTACTTC.

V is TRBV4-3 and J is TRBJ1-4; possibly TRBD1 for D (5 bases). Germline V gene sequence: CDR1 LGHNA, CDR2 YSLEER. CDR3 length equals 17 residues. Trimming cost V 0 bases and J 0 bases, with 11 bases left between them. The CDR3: CASSQDRPGATNEKLFF. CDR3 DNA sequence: TGCGCCAGCAGCCAAGATCGCCCGGGGGCAACTAATGAAAAACTGTTTTTT.

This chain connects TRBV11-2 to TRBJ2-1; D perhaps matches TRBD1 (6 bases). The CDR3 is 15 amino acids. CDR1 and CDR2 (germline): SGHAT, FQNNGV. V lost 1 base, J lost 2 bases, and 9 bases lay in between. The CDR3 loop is CASSLARGPYNEQFF. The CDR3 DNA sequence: TGTGCCAGCAGCTTAGCCAGGGGTCCCTACAATGAGCAGTTCTTC.

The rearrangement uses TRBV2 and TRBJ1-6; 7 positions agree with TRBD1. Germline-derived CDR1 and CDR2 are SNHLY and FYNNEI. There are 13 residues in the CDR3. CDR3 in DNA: TGTGCTAGCCGACAGGGAGTCAATTCACCCCTCCACTTT. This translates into CASRQGVNSPLHF. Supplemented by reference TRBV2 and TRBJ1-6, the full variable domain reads EPEVTQTPSHQVTQMGQEVILRCVPISNHLYFYWYRQILGQKVEFLVSFYNNEISEKSEIFDDQFSVERPDGSNFTLKIRSTKLEDSAMYFCASRQGVNSPLHFGNGTRLTVT.

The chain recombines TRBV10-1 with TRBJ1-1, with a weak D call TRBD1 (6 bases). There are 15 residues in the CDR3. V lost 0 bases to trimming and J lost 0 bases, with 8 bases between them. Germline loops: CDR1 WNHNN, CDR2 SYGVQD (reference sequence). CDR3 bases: TGCGCCAGCAGTGAGTCGACAGGCTTGAACACTGAAGCTTTCTTT. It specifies CASSESTGLNTEAFF.

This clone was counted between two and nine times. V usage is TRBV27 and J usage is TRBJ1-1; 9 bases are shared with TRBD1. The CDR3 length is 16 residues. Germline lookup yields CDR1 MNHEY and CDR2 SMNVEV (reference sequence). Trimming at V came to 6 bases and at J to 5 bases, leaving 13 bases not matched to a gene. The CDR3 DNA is TGTGCCAGCAGCCAAGGACAGGGGAAGGGGTTTACTGAAGCTTTCTTT. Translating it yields CASSQGQGKGFTEAFF.

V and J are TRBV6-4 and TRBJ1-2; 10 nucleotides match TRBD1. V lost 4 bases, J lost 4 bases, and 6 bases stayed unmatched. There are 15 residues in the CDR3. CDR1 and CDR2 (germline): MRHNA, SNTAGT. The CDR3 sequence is CASSGDRGPGYGYTF. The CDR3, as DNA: TGTGCCAGCAGTGGTGACAGGGGGCCGGGCTATGGCTACACCTTC.

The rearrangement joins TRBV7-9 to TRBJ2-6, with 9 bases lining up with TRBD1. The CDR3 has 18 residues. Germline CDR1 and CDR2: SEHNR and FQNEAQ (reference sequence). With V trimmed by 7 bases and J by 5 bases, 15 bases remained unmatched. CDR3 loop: CASTLYRGLSSRANVLTF. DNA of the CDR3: TGTGCCAGCACCCTTTACAGGGGGCTAAGCAGTAGGGCCAACGTCCTGACTTTC.

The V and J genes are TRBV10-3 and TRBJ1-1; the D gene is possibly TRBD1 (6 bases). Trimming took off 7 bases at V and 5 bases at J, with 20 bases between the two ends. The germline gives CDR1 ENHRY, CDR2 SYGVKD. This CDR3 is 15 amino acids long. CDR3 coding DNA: TGTGCCATCACCGGTACGGCGGGGGCCGGGACTGAAGCTTTCTTT. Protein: CAITGTAGAGTEAFF.

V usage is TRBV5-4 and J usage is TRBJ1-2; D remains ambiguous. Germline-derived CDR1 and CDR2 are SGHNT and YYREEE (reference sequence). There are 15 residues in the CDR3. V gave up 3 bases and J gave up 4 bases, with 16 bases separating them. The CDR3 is CASSSYRGNPYGYTF. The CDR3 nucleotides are TGTGCCAGCAGCTCCTACCGGGGTAATCCCTATGGCTACACCTTC. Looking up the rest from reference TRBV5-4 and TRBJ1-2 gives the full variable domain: ETGVTQSPTHLIKTRGQQVTLRCSSQSGHNTVSWYQQALGQGPQFIFQYYREEENGRGNFPPRFSGLQFPNYSSELNVNALELDDSALYLCASSSYRGNPYGYTFGSGTRLTVV.

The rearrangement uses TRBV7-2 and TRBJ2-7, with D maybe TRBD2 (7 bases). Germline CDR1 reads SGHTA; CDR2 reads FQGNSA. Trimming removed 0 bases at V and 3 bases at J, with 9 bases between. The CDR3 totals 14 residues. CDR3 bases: TGTGCCAGCAGCTTAGCGGGGGGGCGCTACGAGCAGTACGTC. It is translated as CASSLAGGRYEQYV.

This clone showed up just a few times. The CDR3 nucleotides are TGCGCCAGCAGCCAACAGGGCTACGGGGCCAACGTCCTGACTTTC. It translates to CASSQQGYGANVLTF. This chain joins TRBV4-3 and TRBJ2-6, with D tentatively TRBD1 (5 bases). The CDR3 extends over 15 amino acids. The V gene lost 2 bases and the J gene lost 4 bases, with 9 bases spanning the gap. Germline assignment: CDR1 LGHNA and CDR2 YSLEER.

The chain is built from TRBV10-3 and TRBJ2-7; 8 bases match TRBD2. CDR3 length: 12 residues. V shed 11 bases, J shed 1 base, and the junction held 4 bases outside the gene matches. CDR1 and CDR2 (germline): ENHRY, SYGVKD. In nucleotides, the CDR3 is TGTGCCGTCGCGGGGGGTTCCTACGAGCAGTACTTC. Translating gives CAVAGGSYEQYF.

As DNA, the CDR3 is TGCGCCAGCAGCCAGACTAGCTACGACGAGCAGTACTTC. Translating gives CASSQTSYDEQYF. The chain has TRBV5-1 and TRBJ2-7, with TRBD2 identical over 7 bases. CDR1 is SGHRS and CDR2 is YFSETQ in the germline V gene. This CDR3 contains 13 residues. V was pared by 4 bases and J by 5 bases, with 6 bases of the junction left unmatched.

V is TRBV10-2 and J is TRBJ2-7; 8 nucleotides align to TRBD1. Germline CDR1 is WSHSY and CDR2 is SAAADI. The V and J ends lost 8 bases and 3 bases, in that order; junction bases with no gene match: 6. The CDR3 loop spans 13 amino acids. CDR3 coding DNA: TGCGCCAGCGAGTCAGGGGGCAGCTACGAGCAGTACTTC. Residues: CASESGGSYEQYF.

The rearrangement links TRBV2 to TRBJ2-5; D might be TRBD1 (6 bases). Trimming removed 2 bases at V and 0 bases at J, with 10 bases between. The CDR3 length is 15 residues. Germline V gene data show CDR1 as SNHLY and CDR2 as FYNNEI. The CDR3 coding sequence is TGTGCCAGCAGTGAATTGGGGGCCCACCAAGAGACCCAGTACTTC. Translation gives CASSELGAHQETQYF.

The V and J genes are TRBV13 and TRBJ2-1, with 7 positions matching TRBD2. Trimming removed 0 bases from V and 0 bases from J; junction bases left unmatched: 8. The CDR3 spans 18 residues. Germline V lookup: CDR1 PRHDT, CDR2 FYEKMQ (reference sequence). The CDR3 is CASSLGGHGGGSYNEQFF. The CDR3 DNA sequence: TGTGCCAGCAGCTTAGGGGGGCATGGGGGGGGCTCCTACAATGAGCAGTTCTTC.

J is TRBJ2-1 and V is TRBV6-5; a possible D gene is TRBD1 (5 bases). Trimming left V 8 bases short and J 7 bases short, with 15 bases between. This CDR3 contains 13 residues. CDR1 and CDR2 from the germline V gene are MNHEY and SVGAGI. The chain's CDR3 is CASRPDQGNEQFF. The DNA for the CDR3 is TGTGCCAGCCGACCCGACCAGGGAAATGAGCAGTTCTTC.

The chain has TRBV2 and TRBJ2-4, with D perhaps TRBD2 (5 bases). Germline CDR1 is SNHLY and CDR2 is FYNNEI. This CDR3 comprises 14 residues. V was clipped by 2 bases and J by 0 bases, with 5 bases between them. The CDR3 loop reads CASSEREAKNIQYF. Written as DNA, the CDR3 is TGTGCCAGCAGTGAACGGGAAGCCAAAAACATTCAGTACTTC.

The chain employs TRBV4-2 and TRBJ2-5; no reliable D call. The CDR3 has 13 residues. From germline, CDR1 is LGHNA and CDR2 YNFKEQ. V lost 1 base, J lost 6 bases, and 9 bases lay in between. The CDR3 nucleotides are TGTGCCAGCAGCCAAGGAGGTGTGAAGACCCAGTACTTC. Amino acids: CASSQGGVKTQYF.

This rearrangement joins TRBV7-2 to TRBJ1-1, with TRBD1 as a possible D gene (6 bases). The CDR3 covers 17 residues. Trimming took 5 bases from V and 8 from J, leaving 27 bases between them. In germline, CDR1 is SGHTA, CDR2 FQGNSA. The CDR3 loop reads CASSHPLYRTESLEAFF. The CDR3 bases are TGTGCCAGCAGCCACCCACTATACCGGACAGAATCCTTGGAAGCTTTCTTT. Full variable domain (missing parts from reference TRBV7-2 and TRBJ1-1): GAGVSQSPSNKVTEKGKDVELRCDPISGHTALYWYRQSLGQGLEFLIYFQGNSAPDKSGLPSDRFSAERTGGSVSTLTIQRTQQEDSAVYLCASSHPLYRTESLEAFFGQGTRLTVV.

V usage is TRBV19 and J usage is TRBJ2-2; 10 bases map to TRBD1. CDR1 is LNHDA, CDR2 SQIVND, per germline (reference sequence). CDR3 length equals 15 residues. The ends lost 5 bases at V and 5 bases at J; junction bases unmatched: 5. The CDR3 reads CASSRQGAQTGELFF. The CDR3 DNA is TGTGCCAGTAGTCGACAGGGGGCACAGACCGGGGAGCTGTTTTTT. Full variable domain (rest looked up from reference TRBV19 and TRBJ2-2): DGGITQSPKYLFRKEGQNVTLSCEQNLNHDAMYWYRQDPGQGLRLIYYSQIVNDFQKGDIAEGYSVSREKKESFPLTVTSAQKNPTAFYLCASSRQGAQTGELFFGEGSRLTVL.

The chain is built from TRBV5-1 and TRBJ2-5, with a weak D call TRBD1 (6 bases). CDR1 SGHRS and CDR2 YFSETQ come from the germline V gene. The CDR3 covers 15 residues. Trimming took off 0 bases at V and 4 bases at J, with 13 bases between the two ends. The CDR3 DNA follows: TGCGCCAGCAGCTTGGCCCAGGGGTTGGGAGAGACCCAGTACTTC. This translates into CASSLAQGLGETQYF.